This TCR beta chain was captured by sequencing in a study of T cell repertoires in cytomegalovirus infection. For the study at large: Evidence of both CMV infection and a matching HLA type came from public TCR beta signatures.

Comment on this clonotype: Its antigen remains unidentified.

Germline V gives CDR1 MNHGY, CDR2 SAAAGT. The V gene end was trimmed by 7 bases and the J gene end by 3 bases; junction bases not matched to a gene: 7. There are 14 residues in the CDR3. Each CDR3 protein is one row after TCRdb ran MiXCR on the reads. The sample lists about 110,000 distinct CDR3 sequences, 10% occurring once. Sequencing used PBMCs, sequenced either directly or after in vitro stimulation (not recorded which). V and J are TRBV6-8 and TRBJ2-3; 7 positions agree with TRBD2. The receptor's source is a human donor in good health (CMV status not recorded). Some clones in this sample may be carry-over from other donors' samples. This chain's CDR3 is CASTWRAGTDTQYF. CDR3 nucleotides: TGTGCCAGCACCTGGCGAGCGGGGACAGATACGCAGTATTTT.